This T cell receptor beta chain was obtained from a study of regulatory T cells in long-lasting Graves disease. Building the TCR beta libraries relied on iRepertoire HTBI primers, and CDR3 regions underwent Arm-PCR. TCRdb called the multiplex PCR reads again in MiXCR, with one record for every CDR3 protein. Here the sample spans 580,000 or so distinct CDR3 sequences, around 15% being singletons. Time point given: newly diagnosed GD, antithyroid drugs for less than 3 months. PBMC-extracted RNA yielded the TCR library. These data were likewise used in another study, on T cells in Graves' hyperthyroidism and ophthalmopathy.

This material consisted of peripheral blood mononuclear cells (PBMCs), taken at new diagnosis, from a patient treated with antithyroid drugs. This receptor was taken from a young man with Graves disease.

CDR3 sequence (DNA): TGCGCCAGCAGCCAAGACCCCAGGGCTGACACTGAAGCTTTCTTT. This translates into CASSQDPRADTEAFF. The chain uses TRBV4-1 and TRBJ1-1; a weak D match, TRBD1 (5 bases). Germline V lookup: CDR1 MGHRA, CDR2 YSYEKL. CDR3 length: 15 residues. V was pared by 0 bases and J by 3 bases, with 11 bases between.